These 2 T cell receptor beta chains were all obtained from the same sample, sequenced in a study of blood T cell repertoires in COVID-19. Some clones are missing from TCRdb's copy, which holds only in-frame ones; the method was immunoSEQ multiplex PCR. Among around 310,000 clones listed, about 89% were seen once. The sequenced sample consisted of PBMCs or T cells enriched from blood (not recorded which). The receptors stem from a woman between 35 and 50 years old who had recovered from COVID-19.

The genes are TRBV11-2 and TRBJ2-1; the match to TRBD1 covers 9 bases. In germline, CDR1 is SGHAT, CDR2 FQNNGV. V was pared by 3 bases and J by 9 bases, with 9 bases of the junction left unmatched. CDR3 size: 15 residues. The CDR3 DNA reads as TGTGCCAGCAGCTTGGACAGGGGACCACATGGTGAGCAGTTCTTC. This sequence encodes CASSLDRGPHGEQFF. The whole variable domain, filled in from reference TRBV11-2 and TRBJ2-1, reads EAGVAQSPRYKIIEKRQSVAFWCNPISGHATLYWYQQILGQGPKLLIQFQNNGVVDDSQLPKDRFSAERLKGVDSTLKIQPAKLEDSAVYLCASSLDRGPHGEQFFGPGTRLTVL.

This clone appeared a few times. The rearrangement uses TRBV3-1 (or the pseudogene TRBV3-2) and TRBJ2-1, with a tentative D call TRBD2 (5 bases). The V end was cut by 1 base, the J end by 0 bases, with 16 bases between. CDR3 size: 18 residues. Germline CDR1 and CDR2: LGHDT and YNNKEL (reference sequence). The chain's CDR3 is CASSQAGLFQSSYNEQFF. The CDR3 region has the DNA TGTGCCAGCAGCCAAGCCGGACTGTTCCAGAGCTCCTACAATGAGCAGTTCTTC.